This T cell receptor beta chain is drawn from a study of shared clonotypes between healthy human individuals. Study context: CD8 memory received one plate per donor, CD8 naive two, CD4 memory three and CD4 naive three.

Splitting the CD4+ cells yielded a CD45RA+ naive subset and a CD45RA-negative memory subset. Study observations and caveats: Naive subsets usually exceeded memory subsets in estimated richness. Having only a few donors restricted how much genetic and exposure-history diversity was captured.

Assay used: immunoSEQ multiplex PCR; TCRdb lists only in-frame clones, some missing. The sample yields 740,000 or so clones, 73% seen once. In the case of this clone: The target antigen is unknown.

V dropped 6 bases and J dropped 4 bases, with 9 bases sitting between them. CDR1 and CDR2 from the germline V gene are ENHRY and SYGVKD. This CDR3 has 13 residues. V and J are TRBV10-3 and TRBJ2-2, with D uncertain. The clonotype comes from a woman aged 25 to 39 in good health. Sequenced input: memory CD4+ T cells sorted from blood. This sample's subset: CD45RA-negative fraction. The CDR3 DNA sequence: TGTGCCATCAGAGGGCAGGTCACCGGGGAGCTGTTTTTT. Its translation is CAIRGQVTGELFF.